Following are 31 T cell receptor beta chains from one sample sequenced in a study of human T cells and chemical hapten exposure. TCRdb reanalysed the RACE reads using MiXCR and keeps one entry per CDR3 protein. The table lists over 35,000 distinct CDR3 sequences, approximately 10% of them singletons. Time point defined: pre-sensitization, week 0. Regarding treatment: therapeutic diphenylcyclopropenone sensitization with weekly scalp DPC. Sequenced here: whole blood, sampled in connection with sensitization to the hapten diphenylcyclopropenone (DPC). The origin of the receptors is a man younger than 40 with alopecia areata. Some clones in this sample may be carry-over from other donors' samples.

The chain carries TRBV13 and TRBJ2-3; D may be TRBD1 (5 bases). Per the germline V gene, CDR1 is PRHDT and CDR2 is FYEKMQ (reference sequence). V was trimmed by 0 bases and J by 0 bases, leaving 13 bases between them. The length of the CDR3 is 17 residues. CDR3 coding DNA: TGTGCCAGCAGCTTAGGCCCCGGACACCGTAGCACAGATACGCAGTATTTT. Its translation is CASSLGPGHRSTDTQYF.

This chain connects TRBV7-3 to TRBJ2-2; D ambiguous. CDR1 is SGHTA and CDR2 is FQGTGA in the germline V gene. CDR3 size: 15 residues. V was pared by 5 bases and J by 5 bases, with 15 bases between. CDR3 nucleotide sequence: TGTGCCAGCAGCGTCCCGGGCCCTTCGACCGGGGAGCTGTTTTTT. This sequence encodes CASSVPGPSTGELFF.

This clonotype was counted many times. The V call is TRBV6-2 or TRBV6-3, the J call TRBJ2-1; 15 bases align to TRBD2. This CDR3 is built from 20 residues. Germline V gene data show CDR1 as MNHEY and CDR2 as SVGEGT. The V and J ends lost 6 bases and 0 bases, in that order; junction bases with no gene match: 12. The CDR3 sequence is CASSRSTGTSGRLSYNEQFF. CDR3 bases: TGTGCCAGCAGCCGAAGCACCGGGACTAGCGGGAGGCTCTCCTACAATGAGCAGTTCTTC.

In its sample, this clonotype was seen many times. As DNA, the CDR3 is TGTGCCAGCAGTCAACTAGCGGGGGGGCCATCGGAGACCCAGTACTTC. Its translation is CASSQLAGGPSETQYF. V usage is TRBV6-6 and J usage is TRBJ2-5; 13 nucleotides match TRBD2. The CDR3 length is 16 residues. Losses at the gene ends were 5 bases for V and 5 bases for J; bases not matched to a gene: 8. Germline values: CDR1 MNHNY, CDR2 SVGAGI (reference sequence).

V usage is TRBV18 and J usage is TRBJ1-1; 8 nucleotides agree with TRBD1. CDR1 is KGHSH, CDR2 LQKENI, per germline. With V trimmed by 4 bases and J by 4 bases, 5 bases remained unmatched. CDR3 length: 14 residues. CDR3 amino acids: CASSLGQGATEAFF. The CDR3 region has the DNA TGTGCCAGCTCACTCGGACAGGGCGCCACTGAAGCTTTCTTT.

This clonotype was recorded at least ten times. The chain combines TRBV6-5 with TRBJ1-1; D is possibly TRBD1 (6 bases). The germline gives CDR1 MNHEY, CDR2 SVGAGI. Trimming removed 5 bases at V and 5 bases at J, with 24 bases between. This CDR3 has 17 residues. CDR3 region: CASSKNSGGAWRTEAFF. The CDR3 DNA follows: TGTGCCAGCAGTAAAAATAGCGGGGGCGCTTGGAGAACTGAAGCTTTCTTT.

The sample holds many counts of this clonotype. The chain recombines TRBV11-2 with TRBJ2-1; D gene uncertain. The germline V gene encodes CDR1 SGHAT and CDR2 FQNNGV. The CDR3 sequence is 13 residues long. Deletions cut 1 base from V and 5 bases from J, with 6 bases between. CDR3 sequence reads: CASSLGWDNEQFF. The CDR3 nucleotides read TGTGCCAGCAGCTTAGGATGGGACAATGAGCAGTTCTTC.

V usage is TRBV7-9 and J usage is TRBJ1-2, with D hard to call. Germline lookup yields CDR1 SEHNR and CDR2 FQNEAQ (reference sequence). Trimming removed 5 bases from V and 4 bases from J, with 5 bases in between. This CDR3 is built from 11 residues. The CDR3 DNA is TGTGCCAGCAGCCCCGCCTATGGCTACACCTTC. This codes for CASSPAYGYTF.

This clonotype was seen many times. CDR3 bases: TGTGCCAGCAGCTTATCTAGCGGGAGCCACAATGAGCAGTTCTTC. This sequence encodes CASSLSSGSHNEQFF. The V gene is TRBV11-3, the J gene TRBJ2-1; 10 nucleotides align to TRBD2. J was trimmed by 5 bases and V by 2 bases; bases with no gene match: 3. Germline V lookup: CDR1 SGHNT, CDR2 YENEEA. The CDR3 covers 15 residues. Supplemented by reference TRBV11-3 and TRBJ2-1, the full variable domain reads EAGVVQSPRYKIIEKKQPVAFWCNPISGHNTLYWYLQNLGQGPELLIRYENEEAVDDSQLPKDRFSAERLKGVDSTLKIQPAELGDSAVYLCASSLSSGSHNEQFFGPGTRLTVL.

The rearrangement joins TRBV18 to TRBJ1-4; 7 nucleotides agree with TRBD1. Germline CDR1 reads KGHSH; CDR2 reads LQKENI. This CDR3 comprises 17 residues. The V and J ends lost 3 bases and 8 bases, in that order; junction bases with no gene match: 15. For the CDR3, the DNA is TGTGCCAGCTCACCGTTCCCAGGACAGGCCGGAGGGGAAAAACTGTTTTTT. This translates into CASSPFPGQAGGEKLFF.

This chain links TRBV7-8 with TRBJ2-7, with a possible D match to TRBD2 (7 bases). The CDR3 is made up of 15 amino acids. Germline V gene sequence: CDR1 SGHVS, CDR2 FQNEAQ. The ends were cut back, 0 bases at V and 3 bases at J, with 12 bases in the middle. The CDR3 nucleotides read TGTGCCAGCAGCTTAGCGGGGGGGGCCGGCTACGAGCAGTACTTC. This codes for CASSLAGGAGYEQYF.

This clonotype showed up many times. The V gene is TRBV7-9, the J gene TRBJ1-1; no clear D gene. The germline V gene has CDR1 SEHNR and CDR2 FQNEAQ (reference sequence). The CDR3 is 11 residues long. V was trimmed by 4 bases and J by 4 bases, leaving 4 bases between them. CDR3 residues: CASSSSTEAFF. As DNA, the CDR3 is TGTGCCAGCAGCTCTAGCACTGAAGCTTTCTTT.

This clonotype was counted only a few times. V and J are TRBV20-1 and TRBJ2-7, with 8 nucleotides matching TRBD2. Trimming cost V 3 bases and J 0 bases; bases outside gene matches: 4. CDR1 and CDR2 from the germline V gene are DFQATT and SNEGSKA (reference sequence). This CDR3 spans 14 amino acids. In nucleotides, the CDR3 is TGCAGTGCTAGTTTAAGCGGGAGCTCCTACGAGCAGTACGTC. It is translated as CSASLSGSSYEQYV.

This clonotype was seen at least ten times. V and J are TRBV7-9 and TRBJ1-2; D call uncertain. Germline V gene data show CDR1 as SEHNR and CDR2 as FQNEAQ (reference sequence). The CDR3 has 11 residues. The germline V and J ends were trimmed by 2 bases and 8 bases, with 6 bases remaining between them. The CDR3: CASSLNRGYTF. The CDR3, as DNA: TGTGCCAGCAGCTTAAACAGAGGCTACACCTTC. Full variable domain (missing parts from reference TRBV7-9 and TRBJ1-2): DTGVSQNPRHKITKRGQNVTFRCDPISEHNRLYWYRQTLGQGPEFLTYFQNEAQLEKSRLLSDRFSAERPKGSFSTLEIQRTEQGDSAMYLCASSLNRGYTFGSGTRLTVV.

This clonotype has more than one count but fewer than ten. This chain's CDR3 is CASSRTGLGTEAFF. The CDR3, as DNA: TGTGCCAGCAGCCGAACAGGCTTGGGGACTGAAGCTTTCTTT. The J gene is TRBJ1-1, the V gene TRBV6-2 or TRBV6-3; TRBD1 is a possible D gene (5 bases). The CDR3 is made up of 14 amino acids. The V gene's germline CDR1 is MNHEY and CDR2 SVGEGT. V gave up 6 bases and J gave up 5 bases, with 16 bases separating them.

Here the CDR3 reads CASNRDRGREQYV. Here the CDR3 DNA reads TGTGCCAGTAACCGGGACAGGGGTAGGGAGCAGTACGTC. The J gene is TRBJ2-7, the V gene TRBV2, with 10 bases fitting TRBD1. Germline V gene lookup returns CDR1 SNHLY and CDR2 FYNNEI. The ends lost 9 bases at V and 7 bases at J; junction bases unmatched: 9. The CDR3 contains 13 residues.

The J gene is TRBJ2-2, the V gene TRBV12-3 or TRBV12-4; D may be TRBD1 (5 bases). Trimming shortened V by 6 bases and J by 1 base, and 12 bases separated the two germline ends. The CDR3 is 15 amino acids. CDR3 nucleotides: TGTGCCAGCAGCCCAATAACAGGGAACACCGGGGAGCTGTTTTTT. Its translation is CASSPITGNTGELFF.

This clonotype was observed at least ten times. The V call is TRBV7-9, the J call TRBJ2-7; 8 bases agree with TRBD2. CDR3 size: 13 residues. Germline V gives CDR1 SEHNR, CDR2 FQNEAQ (reference sequence). V gave up 5 bases and J gave up 6 bases; unmatched junction bases: 6. The CDR3 DNA sequence: TGTGCCAGCAGCCCCGGACTAGCTGTCGAGCAGTACTTC. This gives the protein CASSPGLAVEQYF.

This chain joins TRBV29-1 and TRBJ1-4; D unresolved. Germline-derived CDR1 and CDR2 are SQVTM and ANQGSEA. The CDR3 consists of 11 residues. Between the trimmed V and J ends, which lost 4 bases and 0 bases, there was a span of 0 bases. The CDR3, as DNA: TGCAGCGTTGCAACTAATGAAAAACTGTTTTTT. Its translation: CSVATNEKLFF.

This clonotype occurred many times. The chain couples TRBV25-1 to TRBJ2-3, with 9 bases identical to TRBD1. The CDR3 extends over 15 amino acids. The junction had 9 bases not matched to a gene; V was cut back by 6 bases and J by 5 bases. Germline lookup yields CDR1 MGHDK and CDR2 SYGVNS. DNA for the CDR3: TGTGCCAGCAGGAACCGGGACAGGGTGGGAGATACGCAGTATTTT. Protein: CASRNRDRVGDTQYF.

This clonotype has more than one count but fewer than ten. The V and J genes are TRBV13 and TRBJ1-5; maybe TRBD1 (5 bases). CDR1 and CDR2 from the germline V gene are PRHDT and FYEKMQ (reference sequence). This CDR3 contains 15 residues. Trimming shortened V by 0 bases and J by 3 bases, and 9 bases separated the two germline ends. The DNA for the CDR3 is TGTGCCAGCAGCTTAGGCGGGGCATACAATCAGCCCCAGCATTTT. It translates to CASSLGGAYNQPQHF.

This clonotype was counted ten times or more. The chain joins TRBV29-1 to TRBJ2-5; 7 bases match TRBD1. This CDR3 is 11 amino acids long. The J segment lost 7 bases and the V segment lost 7 bases, leaving 6 bases of the junction unmatched. CDR1 is SQVTM, CDR2 ANQGSEA, per germline. The CDR3 is CSAVEGATQYF. The CDR3 bases are TGCAGCGCTGTTGAGGGGGCGACCCAGTACTTC.

This sequence joins TRBV29-1 and TRBJ2-5, with a possible D match to TRBD2 (6 bases). Trimming left V 3 bases short and J 7 bases short, with 18 bases between. Germline CDR1 is SQVTM and CDR2 is ANQGSEA. CDR3 length: 14 residues. The CDR3: CSVEAPGLPATQYF. The DNA for the CDR3 is TGCAGCGTTGAGGCCCCCGGACTACCAGCGACCCAGTACTTC.

This clonotype is categorized as medium-sized. The genes are TRBV4-2 and TRBJ2-3; 9 bases are a match to TRBD2. The CDR3 runs to 14 residues. Germline CDR1 LGHNA, CDR2 YNFKEQ. With 1 base clipped from V and 4 bases from J, the junction kept 0 bases outside the gene matches. In DNA form, the CDR3 reads TGTGCCAGCAGCCAAGGGACTAGCGCAGATACGCAGTATTTT. Residues: CASSQGTSADTQYF.

This chain uses TRBV27 with TRBJ2-3; TRBD2 is a possible D gene (5 bases). V was clipped by 5 bases and J by 0 bases, with 15 bases between them. This CDR3 is 16 amino acids long. CDR1 is MNHEY and CDR2 is SMNVEV in the germline V gene (reference sequence). The CDR3 is CASSRTTTLSTDTQYF. The CDR3 DNA reads TGTGCCAGCAGTCGAACGACTACTCTAAGCACAGATACGCAGTATTTT.

This clonotype appeared many times. The chain is built from TRBV12-3 or TRBV12-4 and TRBJ2-6; possible D gene TRBD1, 6 bases. This CDR3 has 15 residues. Trimming left V 1 base short and J 2 bases short, with 6 bases between. CDR3 DNA: TGTGCCAGCAGTTTAGAGGGGGCTGGGGCCAACGTCCTGACTTTC. Its translation is CASSLEGAGANVLTF.

This clonotype was seen more than once but under ten times. The J gene is TRBJ2-1, the V gene TRBV12-3 or TRBV12-4; the D is unclear. The V and J ends lost 3 bases and 8 bases respectively, with 5 bases between them. CDR3 length: 11 residues. The CDR3 is CASSFRYEQFF. In DNA form, the CDR3 reads TGTGCCAGCAGTTTTCGCTATGAGCAGTTCTTC.

This clonotype was counted at least ten times. The chain recombines TRBV7-3 with TRBJ2-1; unclear D gene. CDR1 is SGHTA, CDR2 FQGTGA, per germline. The CDR3 loop spans 14 amino acids. Trimming took 3 bases from V and 8 from J, leaving 14 bases between them. The CDR3 region is CASSFSASADEQFF. In nucleotides, the CDR3 is TGTGCCAGCAGCTTCTCGGCCTCGGCTGATGAGCAGTTCTTC.

This clonotype has ten or more counts. The chain has TRBV9 and TRBJ2-1; 11 bases are a match to TRBD2. The V gene end was trimmed by 4 bases and the J gene end by 8 bases; junction bases not matched to a gene: 5. The CDR3 length is 14 residues. Germline CDR1 reads SGDLS; CDR2 reads YYNGEE. For the CDR3, the DNA is TGTGCCAGCAGCCCAGGGACTAGCGGAGATGAGCAGTTCTTC. This sequence encodes CASSPGTSGDEQFF.

This clonotype was seen more than once but under ten times. The chain recombines TRBV29-1 with TRBJ2-6; possible D gene TRBD2, 6 bases. The length of the CDR3 is 14 residues. Trimming took 7 bases from V and 1 from J, leaving 11 bases between them. CDR1 and CDR2 (germline): SQVTM, ANQGSEA. The CDR3 DNA sequence: TGCAGCGCGGGAGAGCAATCTGGGGCCAACGTCCTGACTTTC. This translates into CSAGEQSGANVLTF.

The chain combines TRBV25-1 with TRBJ2-5; D gene unclear. Germline CDR1 and CDR2: MGHDK and SYGVNS. V lost 8 bases to trimming and J lost 2 bases, with 6 bases between them. CDR3 length equals 11 residues. The CDR3 bases are TGTGCCAGCGGCATACAAGAGACCCAGTACTTC. Its translation: CASGIQETQYF.